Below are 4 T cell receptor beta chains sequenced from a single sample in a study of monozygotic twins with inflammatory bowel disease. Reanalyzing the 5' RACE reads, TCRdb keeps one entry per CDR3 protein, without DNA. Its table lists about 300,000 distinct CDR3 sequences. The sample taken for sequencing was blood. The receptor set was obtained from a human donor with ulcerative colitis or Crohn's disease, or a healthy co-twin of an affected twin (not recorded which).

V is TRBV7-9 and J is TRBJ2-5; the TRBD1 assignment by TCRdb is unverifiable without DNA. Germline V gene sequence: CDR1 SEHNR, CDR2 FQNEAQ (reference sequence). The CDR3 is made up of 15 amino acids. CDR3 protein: CASSIPRVLQETQYF.

CDR3 in amino acids: CASSRDRGNEKLFF. The chain is built from TRBV3-1 and TRBJ1-4; TCRdb's D call of TRBD1 is untestable without DNA. The CDR3 consists of 14 residues. Germline CDR1 and CDR2: LGHDT and YNNKEL (reference sequence).

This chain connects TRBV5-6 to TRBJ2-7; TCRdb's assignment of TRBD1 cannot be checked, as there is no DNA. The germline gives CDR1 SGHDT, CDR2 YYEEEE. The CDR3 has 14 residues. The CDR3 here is CASSLEGVNYEQYF.

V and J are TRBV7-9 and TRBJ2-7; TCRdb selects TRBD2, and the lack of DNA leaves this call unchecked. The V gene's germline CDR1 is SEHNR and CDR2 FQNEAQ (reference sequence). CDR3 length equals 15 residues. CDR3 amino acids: CASSSRGFQVGEQYF.